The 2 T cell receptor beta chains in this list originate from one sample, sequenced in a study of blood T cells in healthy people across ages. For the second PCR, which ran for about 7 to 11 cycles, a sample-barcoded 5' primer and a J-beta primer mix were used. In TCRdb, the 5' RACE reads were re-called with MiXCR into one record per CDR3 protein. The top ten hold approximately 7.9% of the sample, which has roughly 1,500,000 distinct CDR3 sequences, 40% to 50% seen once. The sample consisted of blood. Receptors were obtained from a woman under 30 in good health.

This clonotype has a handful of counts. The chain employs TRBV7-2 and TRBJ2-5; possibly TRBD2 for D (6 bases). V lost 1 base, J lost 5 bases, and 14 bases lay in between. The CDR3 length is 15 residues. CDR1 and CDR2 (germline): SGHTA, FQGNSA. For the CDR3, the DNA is TGTGCCAGCAGCTTAGTCGCGGGACCTACGGAGACCCAGTACTTC. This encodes CASSLVAGPTETQYF.

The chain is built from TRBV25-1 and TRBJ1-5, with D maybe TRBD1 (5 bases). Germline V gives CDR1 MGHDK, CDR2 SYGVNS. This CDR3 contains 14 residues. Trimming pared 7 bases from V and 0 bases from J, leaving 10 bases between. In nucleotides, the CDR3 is TGTGCCAGCAAGGACAACTATAGCAATCAGCCCCAGCATTTT. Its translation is CASKDNYSNQPQHF.